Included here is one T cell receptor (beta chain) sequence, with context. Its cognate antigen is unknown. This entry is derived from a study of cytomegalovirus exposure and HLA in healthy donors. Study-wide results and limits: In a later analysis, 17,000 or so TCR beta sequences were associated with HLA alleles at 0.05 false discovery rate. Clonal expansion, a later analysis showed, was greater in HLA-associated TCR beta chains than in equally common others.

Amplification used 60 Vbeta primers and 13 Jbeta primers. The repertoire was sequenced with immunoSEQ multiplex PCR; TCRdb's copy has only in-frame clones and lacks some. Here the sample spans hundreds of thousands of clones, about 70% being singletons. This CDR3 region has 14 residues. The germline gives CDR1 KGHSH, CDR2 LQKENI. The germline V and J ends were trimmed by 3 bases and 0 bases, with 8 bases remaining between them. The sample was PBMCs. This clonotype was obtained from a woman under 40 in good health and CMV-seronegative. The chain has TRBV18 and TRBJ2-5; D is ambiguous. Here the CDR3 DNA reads TGTGCCAGCTCACCTCTTGCGTACCAAGAGACCCAGTACTTC. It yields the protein CASSPLAYQETQYF.